The entry below describes one T cell receptor beta chain. This CDR3 has 17 residues. Looked up from germline, CDR1 is MNHEY and CDR2 is SVGAGI. The V end was cut by 7 bases, the J end by 4 bases, with 22 bases between. TCRdb re-derived calls from the 5' RACE reads in MiXCR, one entry per CDR3 protein. The sample contains 65,000 to 85,000 distinct CDR3 sequences, around 15% of which appear only once. The data belong to a study of early T cells in non-severe SARS-CoV-2 infection. About the study: From unsorted whole blood, bulk RNA was sequenced, and the chains remained unpaired.

This receptor was identified in an adult who was a healthcare worker with PCR-confirmed SARS-CoV-2 infection or an uninfected control (not recorded which). The sequenced sample was whole blood. The chain links TRBV6-5 to TRBJ2-2; no reliable D call. The CDR3 protein is CASTSRADLPGTGELFF. The CDR3 region has the DNA TGTGCCAGCACTTCTCGGGCAGACCTGCCGGGCACCGGGGAGCTGTTTTTT.